The TCR beta chain described here comes from a study of OX40 agonist ivuxolimab in advanced cancers. The study in broad terms: Ivuxolimab was a fully human IgG2 agonistic monoclonal antibody targeting the costimulatory receptor OX40 (CD134). Partial responses were achieved by three dose-escalation patients, of whom one had hepatocellular carcinoma and two had cutaneous melanoma. The point of sequencing TCRbeta in the periphery was to test whether ivuxolimab changed TCR sequence diversity and drove clonal T-cell expansion. Patients were allowed to have had prior anti-PD-1, anti-PD-L1 or anti-CTLA-4 therapy, and around 40% of the dose-escalation patients had previously received checkpoint inhibitors. Of the 50 to 55 dose-escalation patients, hepatocellular carcinoma was present in about 20, melanoma in some 15, renal cell carcinoma in 9 and head and neck cancer in 9. The paper describes the monotherapy dose-escalation part (N = 52 patients) of the phase I trial of ivuxolimab. Intravenous ivuxolimab was administered to patients every 2 weeks at six dose levels: 0.01, 0.1, 0.3, 1.5, 3 and 10 mg/kg. In the dose-escalation cohort, around four fifths of patients were male, and the mean age was approximately 60 years, with a range of about 23 to 80.

A remark on this clone: Its antigen is unknown. Base-call qualities are not available, and no considerably larger clone is one nucleotide away.

Points the paper makes about the study in general: The antigen specificity of the peripheral T cells that underwent clonal expansion was not determined. At doses of 0.1 to 3.0 mg/kg, clonal expansion of both CD4+ and CD8+ T cells in blood was seen between baseline and week 6. After ivuxolimab, expanded clones were on average more numerous among CD8+ T cells than among CD4+ T cells. Partial responders in the 0.1-3.0 mg/kg groups had among the lowest normalized peripheral clonal expansion, especially among CD8+ T cells. Low levels of normalized T-cell clonal expansion were also shown by some nonresponding patients.

The trial excluded patients who had a history of autoimmune disease or were on systemic immunosuppression. Peripheral blood for TCR sequencing was collected from all dose cohorts at baseline, on cycle 4 day 1, and on cycle 7 day 1. The samples were taken from a phase I, first-in-human, multicenter, open-label dose-escalation trial of ivuxolimab. Adults with locally advanced or metastatic melanoma, renal cell, hepatocellular, or head and neck squamous cell carcinoma were enrolled in the trial. CD4+ and CD8+ T cells were sorted separately from peripheral blood before TCR sequencing. Genomic DNA was extracted from sorted cells for sequencing of the TCRbeta CDR3 region. TCRbeta CDR3 regions were sequenced using the immunoSEQ Assay. As stored in TCRdb, this immuneACCESS dataset retains in-frame rearrangements with V and J assigned. A fraction of the clones does not appear; measured against another copy, unresolved V genes explain less than half of the discrepancy, and the remainder lacks a known reason. This sample lists some 58,000 clones; around four fifths were detected once. The leading ten clones occupy 3.7% of the sample.

Trimming costs V 2 bases and J 6 bases, and their ends lie 15 bases apart. The CDR3 contains 14 residues, cysteine and phenylalanine counted. Only the CDR3 region is kept as DNA, spanning 42 bases read in frame from base 1. In the germline V gene, CDR1 corresponds to SGDLS and CDR2 to YYNGEE. Sample: CD4+ or CD8+ T cells sorted from blood, taken in a trial of the OX40 agonist ivuxolimab. The chain uses TRBV9 and TRBJ2-7; the D gene is possibly TRBD2, with 6 bases matching. This TCR derives from an adult with an advanced solid tumor such as melanoma, head and neck, liver or kidney cancer. The nucleotides are TGTGCCAGCAGCGTCGGCGGGAAGGACGGCGAGCAGTACTTC. Its product reads: CASSVGGKDGEQYF.